The rows below give T cell receptor beta chains drawn from one sample of a study of blood T cell repertoires in COVID-19. Clones were read by immunoSEQ multiplex PCR, and TCRdb kept only the in-frame ones, dropping some. The data contain 200,000 to 300,000 clones, 83% of them singletons. The sequenced sample was peripheral blood. These receptor sequences come from a human donor in a cohort sampled during active COVID-19. The CDR3 runs from the conserved cysteine through the conserved F or W. Fields, in order: V gene, D gene, J gene, clone size, CDR3 protein, CDR3 DNA. A D gene is named only where the DNA matches it firmly. The size entry is marked missing in some rows and otherwise reads once, few, many or a size class.

V: TRBV19; D: -; J: TRBJ1-4; size: few; CDR3: CASSIRTAKEKLFF; DNA: TGTGCCAGTAGTATTCGGACAGCCAAGGAAAAACTGTTTTTT
V: TRBV5-1; D: TRBD1; J: TRBJ1-4; size: -; CDR3: CASSATGGYEKLFF; DNA: TGCGCCAGCAGCGCGACAGGGGGATATGAAAAACTGTTTTTT
V: TRBV4-2; D: TRBD1; J: TRBJ2-1; size: many; CDR3: CASSHPGQGLGNEQFF; DNA: TGTGCCAGCAGCCATCCCGGACAGGGGCTGGGGAATGAGCAGTTCTTC
V: TRBV14; D: TRBD1; J: TRBJ2-1; size: -; CDR3: CASSRDRGFDEQFF; DNA: TGTGCCAGCAGCCGCGACAGGGGGTTCGATGAGCAGTTCTTC
V: TRBV7-6; D: -; J: TRBJ2-4; size: -; CDR3: CASSSGGERSIQYF; DNA: TGTGCCAGCAGCTCCGGCGGGGAGAGATCGATTCAGTACTTC
V: TRBV28; D: -; J: TRBJ1-2; size: -; CDR3: CASRDRDSYGYTF; DNA: TGTGCCAGCAGGGACCGGGACTCCTATGGCTACACCTTC
V: TRBV19; D: TRBD1; J: TRBJ1-1; size: -; CDR3: CASSGRTGVSNTEAFF; DNA: TGTGCCAGTAGTGGTAGGACAGGGGTTTCGAACACTGAAGCTTTCTTT
V: TRBV14; D: TRBD1; J: TRBJ1-6; size: -; CDR3: CASSQRQGGRNSPLHF; DNA: TGTGCCAGCAGCCAGCGACAGGGAGGAAGGAATTCACCCCTCCACTTT
V: TRBV7-9; D: -; J: TRBJ1-1; size: -; CDR3: CASSQGWDTQWNTEAFF; DNA: TGTGCCAGCAGCCAGGGCTGGGACACCCAATGGAACACTGAAGCTTTCTTT
V: TRBV4-1; D: TRBD1; J: TRBJ1-4; size: once; CDR3: CASSRGQSNEKLFF; DNA: TGCGCCAGCAGCCGGGGACAGAGTAATGAAAAACTGTTTTTT
V: TRBV4-1; D: -; J: TRBJ2-2; size: -; CDR3: CASSQGARTGELFF; DNA: TGCGCCAGCAGCCAGGGGGCCAGGACCGGGGAGCTGTTTTTT
V: TRBV19; D: -; J: TRBJ1-6; size: -; CDR3: CASSGGRGINSPLHF; DNA: TGTGCCAGTAGTGGGGGCAGGGGAATTAATTCACCCCTCCACTTT
V: TRBV5-1; D: TRBD1; J: TRBJ1-1; size: once; CDR3: CASSSTTGGTEAFF; DNA: TGCGCCAGCAGCTCTACGACAGGGGGAACTGAAGCTTTCTTT
V: TRBV3-1/TRBV3-2; D: TRBD2; J: TRBJ2-1; size: -; CDR3: CASKQAGVVNEQFF; DNA: TGTGCCAGCAAACAAGCGGGGGTGGTCAATGAGCAGTTCTTC
V: TRBV6-5; D: TRBD2; J: TRBJ2-3; size: -; CDR3: CASSRERGGTDTQYF; DNA: TGTGCCAGCAGTAGAGAGCGGGGGGGCACAGATACGCAGTATTTT
V: TRBV18; D: -; J: TRBJ2-2; size: -; CDR3: CASSPRQENTGELFF; DNA: TGTGCCAGCTCACCAAGACAGGAGAACACCGGGGAGCTGTTTTTT
V: TRBV6-6; D: TRBD1; J: TRBJ1-3; size: -; CDR3: CASSWDRSHSGNTIYF; DNA: TGTGCCAGCAGTTGGGACAGGTCACACTCTGGAAACACCATATATTTT
V: TRBV5-6; D: TRBD1; J: TRBJ1-1; size: once; CDR3: CASSFLHRGAFF; DNA: TGTGCCAGCAGCTTTCTGCACAGGGGAGCTTTCTTT
V: TRBV6-5; D: TRBD2; J: TRBJ2-1; size: -; CDR3: CASTLAGGNNEQFF; DNA: TGTGCCAGCACCCTAGCGGGAGGTAACAATGAGCAGTTCTTC
V: TRBV10-3; D: TRBD1; J: TRBJ1-6; size: many; CDR3: CAISESTWDRDNSPLHF; DNA: TGTGCCATCAGTGAGTCGACATGGGACAGGGACAATTCACCCCTCCACTTT